This TCR beta chain was sequenced during a study of cytomegalovirus exposure and HLA in healthy donors. The PCR had 60 Vbeta and 13 Jbeta primers. Clones were sequenced by immunoSEQ multiplex PCR, and TCRdb holds only the in-frame ones, with some missing. The top ten clones hold about 1.3% of a sample with under 200,000 clones, about 80% of them seen once. Sequenced sample: PBMCs. The sequence came from a man aged 25-45 years in good health and CMV-seronegative.

CDR3 bases: TGTGCCAGCAAGAAGGGACAGGGGACCTACGAGCAGTACTTC. This codes for CASKKGQGTYEQYF. The chain combines TRBV6-5 with TRBJ2-7, with TRBD1 matching over 10 bases. Germline V gives CDR1 MNHEY, CDR2 SVGAGI. This CDR3 spans 14 amino acids. With 7 bases clipped from V and 2 bases from J, the junction kept 5 bases outside the gene matches.